This T cell receptor beta chain was sequenced for a study of cytomegalovirus exposure and HLA in healthy donors (TCRdb year 2017). For the study in its entirety: According to a later analysis, one platform produced both the 100 to 150 validation repertoires and the roughly 640 repertoires of the first cohort. The study aimed to test whether cataloging public T cell receptors could reveal signatures of past pathogen exposure. In addition to the first cohort of several hundred subjects, a separate validation cohort of approximately 130 different subjects was used. The study combined high-throughput TCR immunosequencing, statistical association of individual TCRs with disease status, and machine learning to predict cytomegalovirus infection status.

About this clone: No antigen is known for it. No base-level quality is on record; no much larger clone is a single base apart.

To prepare the library, the immunoSEQ multiplex PCR assay was applied. Per the source publication's procedure: A statistical classification framework was built for diagnosing cytomegalovirus status from the catalog of TCR beta chain sequences. In TCRdb, the immuneACCESS table is reduced to in-frame sequences with V and J assigned. These tables do not hold every clone; where another copy was compared, an unresolved V gene accounts for under half, and the others remain unexplained. V, J and clone size reflect that table, while D and trimming were determined from the DNA. The table for this sample lists about 98,000 clones; around 90% of them were counted only once. The top ten hold roughly 4% of the sample. Donors formed part of the validation cohort, which comprised 95 to 150 subjects and was distinct from the first cohort of 670 or so subjects. What the research found in general, with its limitations: A later analysis lacked HLA typing for the validation cohort, so it scored co-occurrence in that cohort across all 110 or so repertoires. Subsequent analysis determined that TCRs grouped into clusters in the first cohort also showed a tendency toward co-occurrence across the 120 validation repertoires, and about 94% of cluster scores exceeded 0. Across donors, most TCR sequences were observed very rarely, whereas some public TCRs were present in many individuals. In the study, 150 to 200 TCR beta chains were listed as associated with cytomegalovirus. The authors suggested that the approach could potentially be generalized to other disease states and immunological phenotypes. Three of the identified cytomegalovirus-associated TCR beta chains were confirmed in vitro to be specific for cytomegalovirus antigens. The classifier was reported to diagnose cytomegalovirus status with high specificity and sensitivity in both the original cohort and the validation cohort.

CDR1 SQVTM and CDR2 ANQGSEA are derived from the germline V gene. The CDR3 measures 12 amino acids from cysteine to phenylalanine. This entry keeps only the CDR3 DNA: 36 bases, framed from base 1. Here V drops 6 bases and J drops 9 bases, and the junction holds 2 bases not matched to any gene. Recombination joined TRBV29-1 with TRBJ2-1, with 13 middle bases fitting TRBD2. Sequenced: PBMCs. The sequence was collected from a woman aged 30 to 39 in good health and CMV-seronegative. The CDR3 protein: CSVRTSGGEQFF. The sequenced DNA: TGCAGCGTCAGGACTAGCGGGGGTGAGCAGTTCTTC.